The source of this T cell receptor (beta chain) is a study of beta chain features in type 1 diabetes. Overall study findings and caveats: A greater similarity of naive, central memory and Treg TCRB repertoires was seen among patients than among healthy donors. Moderately but significantly shorter TCRB CDR3s were found in Type 1 diabetes patients in all four CD4+ subsets. PCR might favor shorter templates, but any such skew would affect patients and controls equally.

The CDR3 has 11 residues. CDR1 and CDR2 from the germline V gene are SGHDN and FVKESK. On this clone itself: The antigen is not known. Its ends do not fully match the called genes, so a read error is possible.

One heparinised blood draw averaging about 116 mL was given by each donor. Expressed TCRB transcripts got sequenced, as all isolated RNA was reverse transcribed. Method: immunoSEQ multiplex PCR; TCRdb's copy keeps in-frame clones and lacks some. The table has a few hundred thousand clones, 15% seen once; the top ten hold less than 0.02%. The material sequenced was naive CD4+ T cells from blood. The rearrangement uses TRBV14 and TRBJ1-1, with D maybe TRBD1 (6 bases). The clonotype comes from a man younger than 30 with type 1 diabetes. CDR3 sequence: CASSLGTQQIF. The CDR3 bases are TGTGCCAGCAGCCTTGGGACACAGCAGATTTTT.